The 6 T cell receptor beta chains presented below share a single source sample, sequenced in a study of blood T cell repertoires in COVID-19. Repertoires were generated with immunoSEQ multiplex PCR, while TCRdb's copy carries only in-frame clones and drops some. The sample has roughly 67,000 clones, about 86% seen once. Material: peripheral blood. The receptors originated from a man in his fifties with acute or convalescent COVID-19.

Remarks on this clone: The junction differs from germline at one of its ends, possibly a read error. The gene calls are TRBV27 and TRBJ2-3; 9 nucleotides match TRBD2. Germline V CDR1 and CDR2: MNHEY, SMNVEV (reference sequence). The CDR3 runs 16 residues. This CDR3 is CASSISAGGFGDTQYF. As DNA, the CDR3 is TGTGCCAGCAGTATATCTGCGGGAGGGTTTGGGGATACGCAGTATTTT.

The chain uses TRBV27 and TRBJ2-2; D is possibly TRBD2 (7 bases). CDR1 MNHEY and CDR2 SMNVEV come from the germline V gene (reference sequence). The V end lost 5 bases, the J end lost 6 bases, and 16 bases lay between the germline ends. There are 15 residues in the CDR3. Here the CDR3 reads CASSPRVGGAGELFF. CDR3 coding DNA: TGTGCCAGCAGTCCCCGAGTAGGGGGGGCCGGGGAGCTGTTTTTT.

The rearrangement links TRBV4-1 to TRBJ2-7; 11 bases agree with TRBD2. The CDR3 is 15 residues long. J gave up 4 bases and V 5 bases, and 7 bases lay outside the gene matches. The germline V gene encodes CDR1 MGHRA and CDR2 YSYEKL. CDR3 in amino acids: CASSYSGRAVYEQYF. DNA of the CDR3: TGCGCCAGCAGCTATAGCGGGAGGGCCGTGTACGAGCAGTACTTC.

The rearrangement uses TRBV25-1 and TRBJ1-2; TRBD1 might be the D (6 bases). This CDR3 has 15 amino acids. V was cut by 4 bases and J by 7 bases, with 19 bases left in between. The germline gives CDR1 MGHDK, CDR2 SYGVNS. CDR3 loop: CASSAHGGGWAGYTF. The CDR3 DNA is TGTGCCAGCAGTGCCCATGGGGGGGGCTGGGCTGGCTACACCTTC.

V is TRBV5-4 and J is TRBJ1-6; D is perhaps TRBD1 (5 bases). V was trimmed by 0 bases and J by 7 bases, leaving 8 bases between them. The CDR3 is 14 residues long. Germline assignment: CDR1 SGHNT and CDR2 YYREEE (reference sequence). The CDR3 DNA reads TGTGCCAGCAGCTTGGACAGGTCGAATTCACCCCTCCACTTT. Translation: CASSLDRSNSPLHF.

This chain uses TRBV27 with TRBJ1-5, with D maybe TRBD1 (5 bases). The CDR3 is 15 amino acids. Germline V CDR1 and CDR2: MNHEY, SMNVEV (reference sequence). Trimming left V 10 bases short and J 2 bases short, with 18 bases between. The CDR3 DNA sequence: TGTGCCACCCTTATATTCAGGGTCCGCAATCAGCCCCAGCATTTT. As protein: CATLIFRVRNQPQHF.